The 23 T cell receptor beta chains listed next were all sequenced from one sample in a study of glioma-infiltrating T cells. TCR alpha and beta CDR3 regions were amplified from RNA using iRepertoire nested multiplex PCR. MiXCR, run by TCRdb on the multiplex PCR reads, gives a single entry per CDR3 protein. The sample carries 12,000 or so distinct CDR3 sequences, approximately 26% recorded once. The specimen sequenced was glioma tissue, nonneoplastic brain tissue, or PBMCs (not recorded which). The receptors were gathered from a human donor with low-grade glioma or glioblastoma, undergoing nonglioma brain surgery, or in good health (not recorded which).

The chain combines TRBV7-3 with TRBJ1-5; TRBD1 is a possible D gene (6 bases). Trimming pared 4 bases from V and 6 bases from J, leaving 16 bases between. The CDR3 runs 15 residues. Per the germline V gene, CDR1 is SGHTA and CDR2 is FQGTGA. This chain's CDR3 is CASSSSTGLAQPQHF. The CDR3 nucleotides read TGTGCCAGCAGCTCCTCCACAGGGCTTGCTCAGCCCCAGCATTTT.

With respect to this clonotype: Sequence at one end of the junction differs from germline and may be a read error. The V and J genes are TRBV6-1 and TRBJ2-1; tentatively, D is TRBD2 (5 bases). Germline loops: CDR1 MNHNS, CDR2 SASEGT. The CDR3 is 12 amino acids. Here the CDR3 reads CASRGNRDEEFF. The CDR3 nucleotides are TGTGCTAGCAGAGGGAACCGGGATGAGGAGTTCTTC.

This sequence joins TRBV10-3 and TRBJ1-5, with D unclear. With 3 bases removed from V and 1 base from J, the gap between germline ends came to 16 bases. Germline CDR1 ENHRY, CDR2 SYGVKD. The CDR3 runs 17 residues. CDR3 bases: TGTGCCATCAGTGAAAGTCGGGTTGAGAGGAGCAATCAGCCCCAGCATTTT. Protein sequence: CAISESRVERSNQPQHF.

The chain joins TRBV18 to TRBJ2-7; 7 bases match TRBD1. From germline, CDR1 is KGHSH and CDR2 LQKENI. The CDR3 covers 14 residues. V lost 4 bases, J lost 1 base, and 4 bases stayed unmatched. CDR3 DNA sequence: TGTGCCAGCTCACTGGGACAGACTTCCTACGAGCAGTACTTC. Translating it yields CASSLGQTSYEQYF.

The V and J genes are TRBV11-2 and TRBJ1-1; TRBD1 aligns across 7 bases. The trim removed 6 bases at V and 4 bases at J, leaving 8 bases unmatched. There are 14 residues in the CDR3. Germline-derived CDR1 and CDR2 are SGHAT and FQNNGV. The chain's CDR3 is CASRYKDRATEAFF. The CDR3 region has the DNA TGTGCCAGCAGATATAAAGACAGGGCCACTGAAGCTTTCTTT.

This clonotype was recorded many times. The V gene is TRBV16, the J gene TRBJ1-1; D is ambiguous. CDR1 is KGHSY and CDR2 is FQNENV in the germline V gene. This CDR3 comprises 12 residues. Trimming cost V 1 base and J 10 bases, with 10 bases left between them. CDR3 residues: CASSQLREGAFF. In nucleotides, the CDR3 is TGTGCCAGCAGCCAATTGCGGGAAGGAGCTTTCTTT.

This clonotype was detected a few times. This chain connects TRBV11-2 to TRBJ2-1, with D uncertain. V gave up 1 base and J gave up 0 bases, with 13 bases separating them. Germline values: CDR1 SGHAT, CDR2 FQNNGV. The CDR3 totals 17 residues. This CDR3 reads CASSLGTVKSSYNEQFF. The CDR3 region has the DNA TGTGCCAGCAGCTTAGGGACGGTGAAGTCCTCCTACAATGAGCAGTTCTTC.

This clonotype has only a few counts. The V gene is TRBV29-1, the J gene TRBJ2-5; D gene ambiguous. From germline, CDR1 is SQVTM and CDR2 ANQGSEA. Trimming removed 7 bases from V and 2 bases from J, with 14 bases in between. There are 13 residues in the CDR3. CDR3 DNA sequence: TGCAGCGCAAGTGGAGCTAGTCAAGAGACCCAGTACTTC. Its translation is CSASGASQETQYF.

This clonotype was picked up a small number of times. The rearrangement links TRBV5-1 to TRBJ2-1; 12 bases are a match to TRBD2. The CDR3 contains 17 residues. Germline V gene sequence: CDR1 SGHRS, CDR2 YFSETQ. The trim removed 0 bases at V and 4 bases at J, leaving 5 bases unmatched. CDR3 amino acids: CASSLVASGRDYNEQFF. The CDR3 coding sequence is TGCGCCAGCAGCTTGGTCGCTAGCGGGAGGGATTACAATGAGCAGTTCTTC.

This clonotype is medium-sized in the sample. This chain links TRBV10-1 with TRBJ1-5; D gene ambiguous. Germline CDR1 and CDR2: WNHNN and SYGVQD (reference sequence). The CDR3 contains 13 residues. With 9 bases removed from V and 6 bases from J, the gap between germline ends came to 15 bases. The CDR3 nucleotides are TGCGCCAGTGGGCAGGTGCGGAGTCAGCCCCAGCATTTT. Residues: CASGQVRSQPQHF.

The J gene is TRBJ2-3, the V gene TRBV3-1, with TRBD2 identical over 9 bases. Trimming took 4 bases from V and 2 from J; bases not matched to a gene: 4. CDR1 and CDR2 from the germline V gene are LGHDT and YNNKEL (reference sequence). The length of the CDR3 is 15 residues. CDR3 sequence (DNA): TGTGCCAGCAGCCGAAGGACTAGCGCCACAGATACGCAGTATTTT. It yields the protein CASSRRTSATDTQYF.

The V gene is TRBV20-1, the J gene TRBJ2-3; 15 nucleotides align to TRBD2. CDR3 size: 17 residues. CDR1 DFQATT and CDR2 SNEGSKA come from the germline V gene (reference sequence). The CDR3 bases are TGCAGGGCCTGGACTAGCGGGAGGGAGGGGCGCACAGATACGCAGTATTTT. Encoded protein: CRAWTSGREGRTDTQYF.

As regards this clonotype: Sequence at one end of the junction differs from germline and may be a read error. CDR3 bases: TGTGCCGGCAGTTTAGGGTGGGGAGGCCCTAATTCACCCCTCCACTTC. It specifies CAGSLGWGGPNSPLHF. This chain joins TRBV27 and TRBJ2-7; perhaps TRBD2 as D (6 bases). This CDR3 has 16 residues. In germline, CDR1 is MNHEY, CDR2 SMNVEV (reference sequence).

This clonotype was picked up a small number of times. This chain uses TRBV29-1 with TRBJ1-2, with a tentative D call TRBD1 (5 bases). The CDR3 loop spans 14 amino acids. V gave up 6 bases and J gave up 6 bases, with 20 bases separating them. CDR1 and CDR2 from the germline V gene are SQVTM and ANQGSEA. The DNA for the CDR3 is TGCAGCGTCGACCCAACAGGCGGCAGGAATGGCTACACCTTC. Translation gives CSVDPTGGRNGYTF.

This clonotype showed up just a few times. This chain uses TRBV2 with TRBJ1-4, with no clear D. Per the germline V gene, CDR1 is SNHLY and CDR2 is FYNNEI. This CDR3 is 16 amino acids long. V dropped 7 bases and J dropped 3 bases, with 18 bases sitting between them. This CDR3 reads CASTRLSPAANEKLFF. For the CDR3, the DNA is TGTGCCAGCACCCGCCTGAGTCCAGCAGCTAATGAAAAACTGTTTTTT.

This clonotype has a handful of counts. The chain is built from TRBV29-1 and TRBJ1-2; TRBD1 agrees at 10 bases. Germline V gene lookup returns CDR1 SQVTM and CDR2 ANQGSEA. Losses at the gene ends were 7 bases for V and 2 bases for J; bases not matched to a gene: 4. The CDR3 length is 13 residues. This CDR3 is CSAKDRGNYGYTF. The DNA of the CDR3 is TGCAGCGCCAAGGACAGGGGGAACTATGGCTACACCTTC.

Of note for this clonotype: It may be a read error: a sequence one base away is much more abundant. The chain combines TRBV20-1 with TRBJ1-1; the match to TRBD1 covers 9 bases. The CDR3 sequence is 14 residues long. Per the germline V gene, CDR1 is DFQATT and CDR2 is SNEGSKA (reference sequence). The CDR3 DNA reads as TGCAGTGCTAGGGGGACAGGGCGGAACCCTGAAGCTTTCTTT. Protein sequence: CSARGTGRNPEAFF.

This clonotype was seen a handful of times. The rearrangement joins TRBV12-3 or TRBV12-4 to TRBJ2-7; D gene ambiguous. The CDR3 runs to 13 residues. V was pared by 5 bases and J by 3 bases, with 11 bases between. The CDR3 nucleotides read TGTGCCAGCAGTCTCACGGACGACTACGAGCAGTACTTC. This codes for CASSLTDDYEQYF.

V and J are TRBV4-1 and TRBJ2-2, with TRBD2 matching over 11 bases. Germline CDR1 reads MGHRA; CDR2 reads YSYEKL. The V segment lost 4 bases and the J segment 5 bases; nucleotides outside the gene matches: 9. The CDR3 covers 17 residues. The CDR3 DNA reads TGCGCCAGCAGCCGCACAGTACTAGCGGGAGTTACCGGGGAGCTGTTTTTT. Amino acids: CASSRTVLAGVTGELFF.

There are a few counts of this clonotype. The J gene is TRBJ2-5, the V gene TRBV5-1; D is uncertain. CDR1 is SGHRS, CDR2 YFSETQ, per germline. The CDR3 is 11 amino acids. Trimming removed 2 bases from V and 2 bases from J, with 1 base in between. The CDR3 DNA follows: TGCGCCAGCAGCTTTCAAGAGACCCAGTACTTC. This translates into CASSFQETQYF.

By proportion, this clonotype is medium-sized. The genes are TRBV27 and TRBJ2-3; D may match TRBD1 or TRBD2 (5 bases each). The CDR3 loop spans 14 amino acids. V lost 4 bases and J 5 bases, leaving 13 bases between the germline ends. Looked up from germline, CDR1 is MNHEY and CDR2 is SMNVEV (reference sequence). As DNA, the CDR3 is TGTGCCAGCAGTTCGGGACCACAGGTAGATACGCAGTATTTT. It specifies CASSSGPQVDTQYF.

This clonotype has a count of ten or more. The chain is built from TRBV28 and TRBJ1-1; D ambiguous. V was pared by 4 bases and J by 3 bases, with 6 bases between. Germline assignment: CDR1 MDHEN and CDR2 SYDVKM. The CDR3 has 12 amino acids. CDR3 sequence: CASSWAHTEAFF. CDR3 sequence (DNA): TGTGCCAGCAGTTGGGCGCACACTGAAGCTTTCTTT.

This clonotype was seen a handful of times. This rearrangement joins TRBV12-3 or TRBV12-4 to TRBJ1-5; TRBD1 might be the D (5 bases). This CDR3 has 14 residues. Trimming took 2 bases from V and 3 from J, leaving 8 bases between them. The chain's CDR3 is CASSLKGVNQPQHF. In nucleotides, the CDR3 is TGTGCCAGCAGTTTAAAAGGGGTCAATCAGCCCCAGCATTTT.